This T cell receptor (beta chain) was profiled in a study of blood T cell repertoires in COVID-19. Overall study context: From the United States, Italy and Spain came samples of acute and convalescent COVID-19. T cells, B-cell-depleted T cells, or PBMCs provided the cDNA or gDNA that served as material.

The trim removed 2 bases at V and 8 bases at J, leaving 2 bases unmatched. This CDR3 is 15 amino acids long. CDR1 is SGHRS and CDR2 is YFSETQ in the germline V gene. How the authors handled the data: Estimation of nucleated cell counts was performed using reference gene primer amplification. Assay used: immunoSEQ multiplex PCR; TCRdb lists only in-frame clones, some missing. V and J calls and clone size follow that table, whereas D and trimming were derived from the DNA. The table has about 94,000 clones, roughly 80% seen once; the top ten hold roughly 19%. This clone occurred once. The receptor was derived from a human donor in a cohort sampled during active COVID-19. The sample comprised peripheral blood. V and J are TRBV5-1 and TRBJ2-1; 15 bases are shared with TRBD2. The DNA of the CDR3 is TGCGCCAGCAGCTTAGGACTAGCGGGAGGGGATGAGCAGTTCTTC. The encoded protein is CASSLGLAGGDEQFF.